Listed below are T cell receptor beta chains from one sample, sequenced in a study of post-analysis software for immune sequencing data. TCRdb processed the PCR reads anew with MiXCR; each CDR3 protein has one entry. The sample yields some 700,000 distinct CDR3 sequences, roughly three fifths seen once. Sequenced: blood. The receptors come from a girl aged 2 to 9 with multiple sclerosis. The CDR3 runs from the conserved cysteine through the conserved F or W. Fields, in order: D gene, clone size, V gene, J gene, CDR3 protein, CDR3 DNA. D genes are given only for firm matches. The size field is filled for only some rows; it gives once, few, many or a size class.

>.|.|TRBV4-2|TRBJ2-2
CASSQAGIQTGELFF
TGTGCCAGCAGCCAAGCCGGGATCCAAACCGGGGAGCTGTTTTTT
>.|.|TRBV20-1|TRBJ1-3
CSAKYRVGGRNTIYF
TGCAGTGCTAAGTATCGGGTCGGCGGGAGAAACACCATATATTTT
>TRBD2|.|TRBV2|TRBJ2-1
CASRGGLAGEQFF
TGTGCCAGCAGAGGGGGACTAGCGGGAGAGCAGTTCTTC
>.|.|TRBV15|TRBJ2-7
CATSGDGGYEQYF
TGTGCCACCAGCGGCGATGGAGGTTACGAGCAGTACTTC
>.|.|TRBV15|TRBJ2-7
CATSRDREGAGEQYF
TGTGCCACCAGCAGAGATCGAGAAGGAGCAGGGGAGCAGTACTTC
>.|few|TRBV9|TRBJ2-7
CASSVDGYEQYF
TGTGCCAGCAGCGTAGACGGCTACGAGCAGTACTTC
>.|few|TRBV7-9|TRBJ2-3
CASSTGQGGDTQYF
TGTGCCAGCAGCACCGGACAAGGAGGAGATACGCAGTATTTT
>.|few|TRBV7-9|TRBJ2-7
CASSLDSKDYEQYF
TGTGCCAGCAGCTTAGACAGCAAAGACTACGAGCAGTACTTC
>TRBD2|.|TRBV5-1|TRBJ2-5
CASSRGTSGLQETQYF
TGCGCCAGCAGCCGCGGGACTAGCGGACTCCAAGAGACCCAGTACTTC
>TRBD2|.|TRBV10-3|TRBJ2-7
CAISDPSGGAYEQYF
TGTGCCATCAGTGACCCTAGCGGGGGGGCCTACGAGCAGTACTTC
>.|.|TRBV4-3|TRBJ1-5
CASSQDRGTHNLQHF
TGCGCCAGCAGCCAAGATCGCGGGACACATAATCTCCAGCATTTT
>TRBD2|.|TRBV7-9|TRBJ2-3
CASSNRDRGTSGTRTDTQYF
TGTGCCAGCAGCAACCGGGACAGGGGGACTAGCGGGACTCGCACAGATACGCAGTATTTT
>.|.|TRBV12-3/TRBV12-4|TRBJ1-1
CASSRGEGGVNTEAFF
TGTGCCAGCAGTCGGGGGGAGGGTGGGGTTAACACTGAAGCTTTCTTT